One and the same sample provided the 22 T cell receptor beta chains below, sequenced in a study of blood T cell repertoires in COVID-19. Sequencing was performed with immunoSEQ multiplex PCR; in TCRdb, only in-frame clones are kept and a portion is missing. The sample shows 300,000 to 400,000 clones, about 90% of them seen only once. The sequencing input was peripheral blood. The source is a young woman with COVID-19, enrolled during active disease.

The chain is built from TRBV7-2 and TRBJ2-1; possible D gene TRBD1, 6 bases. Per the germline V gene, CDR1 is SGHTA and CDR2 is FQGNSA. Deletions cut 5 bases from V and 1 base from J, with 12 bases between. The CDR3 runs to 15 residues. The CDR3 is CASSPGQRSYNEQFF. In DNA form, the CDR3 reads TGTGCCAGCAGCCCCGGACAGAGGTCCTACAATGAGCAGTTCTTC. The entire variable domain, with the rest obtained from reference TRBV7-2 and TRBJ2-1, is as follows: GAGVSQSPSNKVTEKGKDVELRCDPISGHTALYWYRQSLGQGLEFLIYFQGNSAPDKSGLPSDRFSAERTGGSVSTLTIQRTQQEDSAVYLCASSPGQRSYNEQFFGPGTRLTVL.

The chain has TRBV7-9 and TRBJ2-2, with 7 bases fitting TRBD2. Losses at the gene ends were 0 bases for V and 3 bases for J; bases not matched to a gene: 4. This CDR3 spans 16 amino acids. Germline CDR1 reads SEHNR; CDR2 reads FQNEAQ (reference sequence). CDR3 nucleotides: TGTGCCAGCAGCTTAGCGGCTAGCGGACACACCGGGGAGCTGTTTTTT. As protein: CASSLAASGHTGELFF.

The chain employs TRBV10-1 and TRBJ2-5, with 7 bases identical to TRBD2. This CDR3 is 13 amino acids long. Per the germline V gene, CDR1 is WNHNN and CDR2 is SYGVQD (reference sequence). With 8 bases clipped from V and 5 bases from J, the junction kept 8 bases outside the gene matches. The chain's CDR3 is CASSREGWETQYF. As DNA, the CDR3 is TGCGCCAGCTCGAGGGAGGGATGGGAGACCCAGTACTTC.

The rearrangement links TRBV5-6 to TRBJ1-1; a weak D match, TRBD1 (6 bases). Per germline, CDR1 SGHDT and CDR2 YYEEEE. The V end was cut by 3 bases, the J end by 5 bases, with 20 bases between. CDR3 size: 16 residues. The CDR3 DNA sequence: TGTGCCAGCAGCTCCCGAGGGGGGGGGCGAGGTACTGAAGCTTTCTTT. This codes for CASSSRGGGRGTEAFF.

The V gene is TRBV6-5, the J gene TRBJ1-6; 10 nucleotides line up with TRBD1. CDR3 length: 15 residues. Germline values: CDR1 MNHEY, CDR2 SVGAGI. J gave up 11 bases and V 5 bases, and 9 bases lay outside the gene matches. DNA for the CDR3: TGTGCCAGCAGTAAGGGGACAGGGGAAAGGCCACCCCTCCACTTT. Protein product: CASSKGTGERPPLHF.

The chain joins TRBV5-6 to TRBJ2-7; a possible D gene is TRBD1 (6 bases). The CDR3 length is 15 residues. The V end was cut by 2 bases, the J end by 0 bases, with 12 bases between. Germline values: CDR1 SGHDT, CDR2 YYEEEE. CDR3 nucleotides: TGTGCCAGCAGCTTACAGGGATCCGACTCCTACGAGCAGTACTTC. Translated, it gives CASSLQGSDSYEQYF.

This chain uses TRBV15 with TRBJ1-1; perhaps TRBD1 as D (6 bases). Germline V lookup: CDR1 LNHNV, CDR2 YYDKDF (reference sequence). The length of the CDR3 is 14 residues. V lost 6 bases to trimming and J lost 3 bases, with 14 bases between them. The CDR3 DNA follows: TGTGCCACCAGGAAAGAGGGGGTTTACACTGAAGCTTTCTTT. Translated, it gives CATRKEGVYTEAFF.

This sequence joins TRBV7-2 and TRBJ2-3; D might be TRBD2 (6 bases). Trimming shortened V by 1 base and J by 4 bases, and 15 bases separated the two germline ends. The germline CDR1 and CDR2 sequences are SGHTA and FQGNSA. The CDR3 spans 16 residues. The CDR3 spells CASSLGRGRFSDTQYF. CDR3 coding DNA: TGTGCCAGCAGCTTAGGACGGGGGAGGTTTTCAGATACGCAGTATTTT.

The V gene is TRBV13, the J gene TRBJ2-7; 11 nucleotides align to TRBD2. The germline V gene has CDR1 PRHDT and CDR2 FYEKMQ (reference sequence). The V gene end was trimmed by 2 bases and the J gene end by 5 bases; junction bases not matched to a gene: 5. CDR3 length equals 15 residues. The CDR3 loop reads CASSLRSTSGDEQYV. The CDR3 DNA follows: TGTGCCAGCAGCTTAAGATCGACTAGCGGGGACGAGCAGTACGTC.

The chain couples TRBV3-1 (or the pseudogene TRBV3-2) to TRBJ2-1, with 8 positions matching TRBD2. Germline loops: CDR1 LGHDT, CDR2 YNNKEL (reference sequence). This CDR3 has 18 residues. The V segment lost 5 bases and the J segment 4 bases; nucleotides outside the gene matches: 16. Written as DNA, the CDR3 is TGTGCCAGCAGCTCTCTGAGGCTTACTAGCGGACTTTACAATGAGCAGTTCTTC. This codes for CASSSLRLTSGLYNEQFF.

The CDR3 region has the DNA TGTGCCAGCAGCGCCTTAGACTCTAACGGGAACACTGAAGCTTTCTTT. This encodes CASSALDSNGNTEAFF. The J gene is TRBJ1-1, the V gene TRBV3-1 (or the pseudogene TRBV3-2); D is unclear. Germline V lookup: CDR1 LGHDT, CDR2 YNNKEL (reference sequence). Trimming shortened V by 5 bases and J by 1 base, and 17 bases separated the two germline ends. The CDR3 runs to 16 residues.

J is TRBJ2-2 and V is TRBV27, with D uncertain. From germline, CDR1 is MNHEY and CDR2 SMNVEV (reference sequence). The CDR3 covers 16 residues. V lost 6 bases and J lost 0, with 14 bases in between. The CDR3 sequence: CASSLLAAANTGELFF. The CDR3 bases are TGTGCCAGCAGCTTACTCGCGGCGGCGAACACCGGGGAGCTGTTTTTT.

The chain links TRBV7-9 to TRBJ1-3, with a tentative D call TRBD1 (5 bases). This CDR3 is built from 17 residues. Germline V gene sequence: CDR1 SEHNR, CDR2 FQNEAQ (reference sequence). Trimming took 7 bases from V and 3 from J, leaving 22 bases between them. The CDR3 region is CASKYGRVGVLGNTIYF. As DNA, the CDR3 is TGTGCCAGCAAGTATGGCAGGGTCGGTGTTCTTGGAAACACCATATATTTT.

This clone was counted a few times. J is TRBJ1-6 and V is TRBV30; tentative D call: TRBD1 (6 bases). This CDR3 region has 14 residues. The germline gives CDR1 GTSNPN, CDR2 SVGIG (reference sequence). V was trimmed by 2 bases and J by 1 base, leaving 6 bases between them. Written as DNA, the CDR3 is TGTGCCTGGAGTCAGGGGTCCTATAATTCACCCCTCCACTTT. Protein product: CAWSQGSYNSPLHF.

The chain carries TRBV2 and TRBJ2-2; TRBD2 matches at 8 bases. In germline, CDR1 is SNHLY, CDR2 FYNNEI. With 8 bases clipped from V and 0 bases from J, the junction kept 11 bases outside the gene matches. This CDR3 comprises 17 residues. The DNA for the CDR3 is TGTGCCAGCGTAGCCTCCCCAGCGGGGGCGAACACCGGGGAGCTGTTTTTT. Its protein is CASVASPAGANTGELFF.

The chain combines TRBV2 with TRBJ1-4, with a possible D match to TRBD1 (5 bases). The CDR3 runs to 12 residues. CDR1 SNHLY and CDR2 FYNNEI come from the germline V gene. Trimming left V 8 bases short and J 7 bases short, with 11 bases between. In DNA form, the CDR3 reads TGTGCCAGCCGTGTCCAGGGTGAAAAACTGTTTTTT. It codes for CASRVQGEKLFF.

V gene TRBV7-9 combines with J gene TRBJ2-3; TRBD2 matches at 13 bases. V was pared by 4 bases and J by 5 bases, with 6 bases of the junction left unmatched. CDR3 length: 16 residues. Germline V gives CDR1 SEHNR, CDR2 FQNEAQ (reference sequence). Here the CDR3 reads CASSSRTSGSVDTQYF. The CDR3, as DNA: TGTGCCAGCAGCTCGAGGACTAGCGGGAGTGTAGATACGCAGTATTTT. Variable domain in full (rest from reference TRBV7-9 and TRBJ2-3): DTGVSQNPRHKITKRGQNVTFRCDPISEHNRLYWYRQTLGQGPEFLTYFQNEAQLEKSRLLSDRFSAERPKGSFSTLEIQRTEQGDSAMYLCASSSRTSGSVDTQYFGPGTRLTVL.

J is TRBJ2-3 and V is TRBV7-9; 14 bases are a match to TRBD2. The CDR3 contains 16 residues. The J segment lost 5 bases and the V segment lost 6 bases, leaving 7 bases of the junction unmatched. CDR1 is SEHNR and CDR2 is FQNEAQ in the germline V gene (reference sequence). The CDR3 loop is CASSWGLAGEGDTQYF. CDR3 coding DNA: TGTGCCAGCAGTTGGGGACTAGCGGGAGAGGGAGATACGCAGTATTTT.

This rearrangement joins TRBV19 to TRBJ2-3, with D possibly matching TRBD2 (7 bases). The CDR3 covers 14 residues. The V gene's germline CDR1 is LNHDA and CDR2 SQIVND (reference sequence). Trimming took off 5 bases at V and 4 bases at J, with 13 bases between the two ends. CDR3 amino acids: CASSGGGGPDTQYF. As DNA, the CDR3 is TGTGCCAGTAGTGGAGGGGGGGGCCCAGATACGCAGTATTTT.

A single count supports this clone. The gene calls are TRBV5-5 and TRBJ2-7, with TRBD1 identical over 11 bases. CDR1 SGHKS and CDR2 YYEKEE come from the germline V gene (reference sequence). The CDR3 has 14 amino acids. Losses at the gene ends were 4 bases for V and 6 bases for J; bases not matched to a gene: 6. In DNA form, the CDR3 reads TGTGCCAGCAGCGGACAGGGGGCTGTGACCGAGCAGTACGTC. Protein product: CASSGQGAVTEQYV.

This clone was detected only once. The genes are TRBV19 and TRBJ2-5; D call uncertain. Germline V gene lookup returns CDR1 LNHDA and CDR2 SQIVND (reference sequence). This CDR3 spans 14 amino acids. V lost 1 base and J lost 5, with 11 bases in between. For the CDR3, the DNA is TGTGCCAGTAGTATAGGTCCGGGTCCCGAGACCCAGTACTTC. It translates to CASSIGPGPETQYF.

The chain uses TRBV11-2 and TRBJ2-2, with a weak D call TRBD1 (6 bases). The germline gives CDR1 SGHAT, CDR2 FQNNGV. The CDR3 is 16 amino acids. V was clipped by 2 bases and J by 6 bases, with 16 bases between them. CDR3: CASSLLSRGHSGELFF. In DNA, the CDR3 is TGTGCCAGCAGCTTACTGAGCAGGGGCCATTCCGGGGAGCTGTTTTTT.